This T cell receptor (beta chain) appears in the sequencing data of a study of T cell repertoires in cytomegalovirus infection. Whole-study context: In public TCR beta signatures, there were indications of both CMV infection and matching HLA type.

CDR3 length equals 15 residues. Germline lookup yields CDR1 MNHEY and CDR2 SVGAGI. V was cut by 6 bases and J by 3 bases, with 16 bases left in between. In the case of this clonotype: Antigen unknown.

The study's findings and limits: Identification of carriers of CMV plus the relevant HLA was achieved through cumulative public TCR beta family frequency. The study found HLA-C-restricted CMV-specific TCR beta clonotypes dominating the ex vivo response.

TCRdb called the reads again in MiXCR, with one record for every CDR3 protein. The data hold 650,000 to 850,000 distinct CDR3 sequences, with almost 30% observed a single time. The receptor's source is a human donor in good health (CMV status not recorded). Some clones in this sample may be carry-over from other donors' samples. Specimen: cultured CD8+ T cells from PBMCs, collected from culture after CMV antigen stimulation. The chain links TRBV6-5 to TRBJ2-3, with unresolved D. The CDR3 DNA reads as TGTGCCAGCAGCTACAGAGTCCCACCTACAGATACGCAGTATTTT. Protein product: CASSYRVPPTDTQYF.